Listed below are T cell receptor beta chains from one sample, sequenced in a study of T cells expressing NK-cell markers. TCRdb reprocessed the 5' RACE reads, keeping one entry per CDR3 protein, no DNA. The data include about 170,000 distinct CDR3 sequences; the top ten clones carry around 20%. Source material: blood T cells: a sorted CD56 or NKG2C T cell subset, CD4+ or CD8+ T cells, or bulk PBMC T cells (not recorded which). These receptors were obtained from a man aged 18-70 years in good health. Both conserved end residues are part of each CDR3.

v_gene,j_gene,len,CDR3aa
TRBV4-2,TRBJ1-2,15,CASSVSRGSDYGYTF
TRBV20-1,TRBJ2-7,15,CSARGGQDSFYEQYF
TRBV20-1,TRBJ2-5,12,CSANTIQETQYF
TRBV3-1,TRBJ1-1,16,CASSQARGWTNTEAFF
TRBV13,TRBJ2-2,13,CASSLVAPGELFF
TRBV5-4,TRBJ2-5,17,CASSLAFGTSGQETQYF
TRBV14,TRBJ2-7,17,CASSQRTRGPPSYEQYF
TRBV5-1,TRBJ2-2,16,CASSLSWTENTGELFF
TRBV6-5,TRBJ2-5,16,CASSYAGTGDMETQYF
TRBV7-8,TRBJ2-7,12,CASNLDGGTQYF
TRBV30,TRBJ1-2,14,CAWSVAGGNYGYTF
TRBV29-1,TRBJ2-7,16,CSVEGSWAGGSYEQYF
TRBV16,TRBJ2-7,13,CASSQSSPYEQYF
TRBV20-1,TRBJ2-5,15,CSARGTGVRRETQYF
TRBV6-1,TRBJ1-1,13,CATRTSENTEAFF
TRBV20-1,TRBJ2-3,18,CSASGLAGIFPSTDTQYF
TRBV9,TRBJ2-3,16,CASSPRQGSLTDTQYF
TRBV9,TRBJ2-7,14,CASSVAASSYEQYF
TRBV5-1,TRBJ2-2,16,CASEPGTGITGELFFF
TRBV4-1,TRBJ1-2,16,CASSQVLPRGYYGYTF